These 28 T cell receptor beta chains were all obtained from the same sample, sequenced in a study of vaccination effects on CD4 cells after COVID-19. The data were produced by immunoSEQ multiplex PCR, yet TCRdb's version contains in-frame clones alone and is incomplete. The top ten clones hold about 11% of a sample with 73,000 or so clones, around 79% of them seen once. Sequencing in the ViraFEST assay came after antigen-specific CD4+ T cells had been expanded with viral peptide pools, which were used to stimulate PBMC. Culture lasted 10 days before CD4+ T cell isolation. Vaccine recipients lacked prior SARS-CoV-2 infection and had negative nucleocapsid antibodies. These receptors have no identified antigens. The sample consisted of CD4+ T cells from PBMCs cultured with SARS-CoV-2 spike peptides, taken before COVID-19 vaccination. These receptors came from a human donor who received a COVID-19 vaccine.

The rearrangement joins TRBV5-1 to TRBJ2-1, with D possibly TRBD1 on 6 matching bases. V gave up 6 bases and J gave up 0 bases, with 10 bases separating them. CDR3 length equals 14 residues. Germline values: CDR1 SGHRS, CDR2 YFSETQ. In nucleotides, the CDR3 is TGCGCCAGCAAAGACAGGAACTCCTACAATGAGCAGTTCTTC. It yields the protein CASKDRNSYNEQFF.

V usage is TRBV6-5 and J usage is TRBJ2-5, with a possible D match to TRBD1 (6 bases). V lost 5 bases and J lost 2, with 9 bases in between. Germline loops: CDR1 MNHEY, CDR2 SVGAGI. The CDR3 loop spans 13 amino acids. CDR3 DNA sequence: TGTGCCAGCAGTCCTACAGGGCAAGAGACCCAGTACTTC. This encodes CASSPTGQETQYF.

The chain joins TRBV7-2 to TRBJ2-1, with D perhaps matching TRBD1 or TRBD2 (7 bases each). CDR1 and CDR2 from the germline V gene are SGHTA and FQGNSA. This CDR3 comprises 14 residues. Trimming cost V 5 bases and J 7 bases, with 15 bases left between them. CDR3 protein: CASSPRGGLNEQFF. The CDR3, as DNA: TGTGCCAGCAGCCCCAGGGGGGGGCTGAATGAGCAGTTCTTC.

The J gene is TRBJ2-1, the V gene TRBV18; D may be TRBD2 (6 bases). Trimming took off 5 bases at V and 5 bases at J, with 10 bases between the two ends. Germline CDR1 reads KGHSH; CDR2 reads LQKENI. The CDR3 runs to 13 residues. DNA of the CDR3: TGTGCCAGCTCAACGGGAGTAAACAATGAGCAGTTCTTC. It is translated as CASSTGVNNEQFF.

The CDR3 DNA is TGTGCCAGCAGCTTAGAGACAGGGGAGAACACTGAAGCTTTCTTT. It translates to CASSLETGENTEAFF. The V call is TRBV7-2, the J call TRBJ1-1; 8 bases are shared with TRBD1. CDR1 SGHTA and CDR2 FQGNSA come from the germline V gene. Trimming at V came to 1 base and at J to 1 base, leaving 2 bases not matched to a gene. The CDR3 extends over 15 amino acids.

The V gene is TRBV11-2, the J gene TRBJ1-5, with TRBD1 matching 8 bases. Germline CDR1 SGHAT, CDR2 FQNNGV. J gave up 0 bases and V 5 bases, and 3 bases lay outside the gene matches. The CDR3 length is 15 residues. The CDR3 coding sequence is TGTGCCAGCAGCAAGGACAGGGCTAGCAATCAGCCCCAGCATTTT. Translation: CASSKDRASNQPQHF.

This chain uses TRBV6-6 with TRBJ2-1, with D hard to call. Trimming cost V 7 bases and J 4 bases, with 17 bases left between them. There are 15 residues in the CDR3. From germline, CDR1 is MNHNY and CDR2 SVGAGI (reference sequence). The DNA of the CDR3 is TGTGCCAGCATCCCCAAAGGGAAGGTGTACAATGAGCAGTTCTTC. This translates into CASIPKGKVYNEQFF.

The rearrangement uses TRBV18 and TRBJ2-1; D uncertain. This CDR3 has 14 amino acids. The V gene lost 0 bases and the J gene lost 5 bases, with 8 bases spanning the gap. CDR1 and CDR2 from the germline V gene are KGHSH and LQKENI. The CDR3, as DNA: TGTGCCAGCTCACCACCGTCACGGAACAATGAGCAGTTCTTC. Its protein is CASSPPSRNNEQFF.

This clone was seen more than once but under ten times. The rearrangement uses TRBV5-1 and TRBJ2-1; D is undetermined. V was shortened by 4 bases and J by 6 bases, with 11 bases between the two germline ends. Germline V gene sequence: CDR1 SGHRS, CDR2 YFSETQ. The CDR3 is 13 residues long. The CDR3 DNA reads TGCGCCAGCAGCACCGGCCAGGTCAATGAGCAGTTCTTC. Translation gives CASSTGQVNEQFF.

The V call is TRBV6-5, the J call TRBJ2-5; D uncertain. Germline values: CDR1 MNHEY, CDR2 SVGAGI. The CDR3 has 14 residues. V lost 2 bases and J 3 bases, leaving 10 bases between the germline ends. CDR3 region: CASSYHNTEETQYF. CDR3 nucleotide sequence: TGTGCCAGCAGTTACCATAATACGGAAGAGACCCAGTACTTC.

This rearrangement joins TRBV15 to TRBJ1-2; D gene ambiguous. The germline V gene encodes CDR1 LNHNV and CDR2 YYDKDF (reference sequence). This CDR3 comprises 12 residues. Trimming cost V 1 base and J 2 bases, with 2 bases left between them. This CDR3 reads CATSRANYGYTF. The CDR3 region has the DNA TGTGCCACCAGCAGAGCCAACTATGGCTACACCTTC.

This clone was seen only once. This chain joins TRBV7-3 and TRBJ2-3; D may correspond to TRBD1 or TRBD2 (5 bases each). Germline CDR1 and CDR2: SGHTA and FQGTGA. The CDR3 has 12 residues. The V end was cut by 5 bases, the J end by 6 bases, with 9 bases between. The CDR3 DNA reads as TGTGCCAGCAGCGAAGGGGAGGATACGCAGTATTTT. It yields the protein CASSEGEDTQYF.

The rearrangement links TRBV24-1 to TRBJ1-2; 7 bases fit TRBD1. CDR1 and CDR2 (germline): KGHDR, SFDVKD. The CDR3 runs to 14 residues. Trimming at V came to 4 bases and at J to 8 bases, leaving 9 bases not matched to a gene. CDR3 in amino acids: CATSDRRQGAGYTF. The DNA of the CDR3 is TGTGCCACCAGTGACCGAAGACAGGGAGCGGGCTACACCTTC.

The J gene is TRBJ2-2, the V gene TRBV5-1; 7 bases line up with TRBD1. The J segment lost 2 bases and the V segment lost 9 bases, leaving 7 bases of the junction unmatched. From germline, CDR1 is SGHRS and CDR2 YFSETQ. The CDR3 loop spans 14 amino acids. CDR3 in amino acids: CATSDRANTGELFF. The CDR3 DNA sequence: TGCGCCACCTCAGACAGGGCAAACACCGGGGAGCTGTTTTTT.

This clone was observed a few times. The CDR3 protein is CSAWEGSGTGNTIYF. The CDR3 DNA reads TGCAGCGCCTGGGAGGGCAGCGGGACTGGAAACACCATATATTTT. The chain has TRBV29-1 and TRBJ1-3, with no clear D. The length of the CDR3 is 15 residues. Trimming removed 7 bases from V and 2 bases from J, with 18 bases in between. From germline, CDR1 is SQVTM and CDR2 ANQGSEA.

This clone appeared a few times. The chain couples TRBV7-9 to TRBJ1-2; tentative D call: TRBD1 (6 bases). The CDR3 spans 14 residues. The V gene's germline CDR1 is SEHNR and CDR2 FQNEAQ (reference sequence). V lost 5 bases to trimming and J lost 3 bases, with 13 bases between them. The CDR3 region is CASSLIQGDYGYTF. CDR3 bases: TGTGCCAGCAGCCTCATACAGGGAGACTATGGCTACACCTTC.

About this clone itself: At the DNA level, this CDR3 is encoded by other sequences in the same sample as well. The CDR3 reads CASSVVHTGELFF. The CDR3 nucleotides are TGTGCCAGCAGCGTAGTTCACACCGGGGAGCTGTTTTTT. V usage is TRBV9 and J usage is TRBJ2-2, with unresolved D. CDR3 length: 13 residues. Trimming left V 0 bases short and J 3 bases short, with 3 bases between. CDR1 and CDR2 (germline): SGDLS, YYNGEE. Variable domain in full (rest from reference TRBV9 and TRBJ2-2): DSGVTQTPKHLITATGQRVTLRCSPRSGDLSVYWYQQSLDQGLQFLIQYYNGEERAKGNILERFSAQQFPDLHSELNLSSLELGDSALYFCASSVVHTGELFFGEGSRLTVL.

The V call is TRBV6-6, the J call TRBJ2-3; the D is unclear. Trimming took off 6 bases at V and 0 bases at J, with 7 bases between the two ends. The length of the CDR3 is 13 residues. Germline CDR1 and CDR2: MNHNY and SVGAGI (reference sequence). The CDR3 spells CASSRPSTDTQYF. CDR3 DNA sequence: TGTGCCAGCAGCAGGCCAAGCACAGATACGCAGTATTTT.

This clone was seen a few times. The chain combines TRBV19 with TRBJ2-2, with D tentatively TRBD2 (6 bases). Germline CDR1 LNHDA, CDR2 SQIVND (reference sequence). CDR3 length: 15 residues. Deletions cut 10 bases from V and 4 bases from J, with 19 bases between. CDR3 coding DNA: TGTGCCACAAAGGCGGGGCAGGAGACCACCGGGGAGCTGTTTTTT. Protein product: CATKAGQETTGELFF.

This clone has only one observation. V gene TRBV24-1 combines with J gene TRBJ2-3; the D is unclear. V gave up 3 bases and J gave up 2 bases, with 11 bases separating them. This CDR3 has 15 amino acids. Germline CDR1 is KGHDR and CDR2 is SFDVKD. The CDR3: CATSDVKRTTDTQYF. The DNA of the CDR3 is TGTGCCACCAGTGATGTTAAAAGAACCACAGATACGCAGTATTTT.

V gene TRBV7-8 combines with J gene TRBJ1-6; D is possibly TRBD1 (6 bases). From germline, CDR1 is SGHVS and CDR2 FQNEAQ. Between the trimmed V and J ends, which lost 3 bases and 8 bases, there was a span of 17 bases. The CDR3 contains 16 residues. The DNA of the CDR3 is TGTGCCAGCAGCTTTCAGGGAGCCAGGGGCCATTCACCCCTCCACTTT. Translated, it gives CASSFQGARGHSPLHF. The variable domain in full, with the rest retrieved from reference TRBV7-8 and TRBJ1-6, is GAGVSQSPRYKVAKRGQDVALRCDPISGHVSLFWYQQALGQGPEFLTYFQNEAQLDKSGLPSDRFFAERPEGSVSTLKIQRTQQEDSAVYLCASSFQGARGHSPLHFGNGTRLTVT.

V usage is TRBV5-8 and J usage is TRBJ2-4; D is uncertain. V was cut by 1 base and J by 6 bases, with 11 bases left in between. Germline V gene sequence: CDR1 SGHTS, CDR2 YDEGEE. The CDR3 has 14 amino acids. DNA of the CDR3: TGTGCCAGCAGCTTGTCGGAGTTCCTAAACATTCAGTACTTC. It yields the protein CASSLSEFLNIQYF.

The chain uses TRBV12-5 and TRBJ1-3; D is ambiguous. Trimming left V 8 bases short and J 2 bases short, with 13 bases between. This CDR3 has 14 residues. Germline CDR1 LGHNT, CDR2 FRNRAP. CDR3 residues: CASRDGSAGNTIYF. DNA for the CDR3: TGTGCTAGTCGGGATGGGAGCGCTGGAAACACCATATATTTT.

V gene TRBV18 combines with J gene TRBJ2-5; D uncertain. Germline V gives CDR1 KGHSH, CDR2 LQKENI. The CDR3 length is 11 residues. The V gene lost 5 bases and the J gene lost 3 bases, with 4 bases spanning the gap. DNA for the CDR3: TGTGCCAGCTCAATGGAAGAGACCCAGTACTTC. It translates to CASSMEETQYF.

The chain links TRBV4-1 to TRBJ2-7; 12 bases line up with TRBD2. The trim removed 4 bases at V and 8 bases at J, leaving 9 bases unmatched. CDR1 is MGHRA, CDR2 YSYEKL, per germline. The CDR3 sequence is 15 residues long. CDR3 sequence (DNA): TGCGCCAGCAGCCTTACTAGCGGGAGGCCCCAGAAGCAGTACGTC. Encoded protein: CASSLTSGRPQKQYV.

The V and J genes are TRBV6-2 or TRBV6-3 and TRBJ1-2; D call uncertain. Germline V gene lookup returns CDR1 MNHEY and CDR2 SVGEGT. V gave up 6 bases and J gave up 2 bases, with 10 bases separating them. This CDR3 region has 13 residues. This CDR3 is CASSPDRNYGYTF. The CDR3 coding sequence is TGTGCCAGCAGCCCCGACCGAAACTATGGCTACACCTTC.

This sequence joins TRBV7-8 and TRBJ2-3; 10 bases match TRBD1. V shed 5 bases and J 2 bases; nucleotides not matched to a gene: 10. Germline CDR1 is SGHVS and CDR2 is FQNEAQ. CDR3 length: 17 amino acids. The CDR3 spells CASSLRRDRGFTDTQYF. The CDR3 DNA sequence: TGTGCCAGCAGCCTACGTAGGGACAGGGGATTCACAGATACGCAGTATTTT.

V gene TRBV5-1 combines with J gene TRBJ2-5; D possibly matches TRBD1 or TRBD2 (5 bases each). Germline assignment: CDR1 SGHRS and CDR2 YFSETQ. The V gene lost 4 bases and the J gene lost 5 bases, with 12 bases spanning the gap. The length of the CDR3 is 13 residues. CDR3: CASSIRERETQYF. CDR3 bases: TGCGCCAGCAGCATCAGGGAGAGGGAGACCCAGTACTTC.